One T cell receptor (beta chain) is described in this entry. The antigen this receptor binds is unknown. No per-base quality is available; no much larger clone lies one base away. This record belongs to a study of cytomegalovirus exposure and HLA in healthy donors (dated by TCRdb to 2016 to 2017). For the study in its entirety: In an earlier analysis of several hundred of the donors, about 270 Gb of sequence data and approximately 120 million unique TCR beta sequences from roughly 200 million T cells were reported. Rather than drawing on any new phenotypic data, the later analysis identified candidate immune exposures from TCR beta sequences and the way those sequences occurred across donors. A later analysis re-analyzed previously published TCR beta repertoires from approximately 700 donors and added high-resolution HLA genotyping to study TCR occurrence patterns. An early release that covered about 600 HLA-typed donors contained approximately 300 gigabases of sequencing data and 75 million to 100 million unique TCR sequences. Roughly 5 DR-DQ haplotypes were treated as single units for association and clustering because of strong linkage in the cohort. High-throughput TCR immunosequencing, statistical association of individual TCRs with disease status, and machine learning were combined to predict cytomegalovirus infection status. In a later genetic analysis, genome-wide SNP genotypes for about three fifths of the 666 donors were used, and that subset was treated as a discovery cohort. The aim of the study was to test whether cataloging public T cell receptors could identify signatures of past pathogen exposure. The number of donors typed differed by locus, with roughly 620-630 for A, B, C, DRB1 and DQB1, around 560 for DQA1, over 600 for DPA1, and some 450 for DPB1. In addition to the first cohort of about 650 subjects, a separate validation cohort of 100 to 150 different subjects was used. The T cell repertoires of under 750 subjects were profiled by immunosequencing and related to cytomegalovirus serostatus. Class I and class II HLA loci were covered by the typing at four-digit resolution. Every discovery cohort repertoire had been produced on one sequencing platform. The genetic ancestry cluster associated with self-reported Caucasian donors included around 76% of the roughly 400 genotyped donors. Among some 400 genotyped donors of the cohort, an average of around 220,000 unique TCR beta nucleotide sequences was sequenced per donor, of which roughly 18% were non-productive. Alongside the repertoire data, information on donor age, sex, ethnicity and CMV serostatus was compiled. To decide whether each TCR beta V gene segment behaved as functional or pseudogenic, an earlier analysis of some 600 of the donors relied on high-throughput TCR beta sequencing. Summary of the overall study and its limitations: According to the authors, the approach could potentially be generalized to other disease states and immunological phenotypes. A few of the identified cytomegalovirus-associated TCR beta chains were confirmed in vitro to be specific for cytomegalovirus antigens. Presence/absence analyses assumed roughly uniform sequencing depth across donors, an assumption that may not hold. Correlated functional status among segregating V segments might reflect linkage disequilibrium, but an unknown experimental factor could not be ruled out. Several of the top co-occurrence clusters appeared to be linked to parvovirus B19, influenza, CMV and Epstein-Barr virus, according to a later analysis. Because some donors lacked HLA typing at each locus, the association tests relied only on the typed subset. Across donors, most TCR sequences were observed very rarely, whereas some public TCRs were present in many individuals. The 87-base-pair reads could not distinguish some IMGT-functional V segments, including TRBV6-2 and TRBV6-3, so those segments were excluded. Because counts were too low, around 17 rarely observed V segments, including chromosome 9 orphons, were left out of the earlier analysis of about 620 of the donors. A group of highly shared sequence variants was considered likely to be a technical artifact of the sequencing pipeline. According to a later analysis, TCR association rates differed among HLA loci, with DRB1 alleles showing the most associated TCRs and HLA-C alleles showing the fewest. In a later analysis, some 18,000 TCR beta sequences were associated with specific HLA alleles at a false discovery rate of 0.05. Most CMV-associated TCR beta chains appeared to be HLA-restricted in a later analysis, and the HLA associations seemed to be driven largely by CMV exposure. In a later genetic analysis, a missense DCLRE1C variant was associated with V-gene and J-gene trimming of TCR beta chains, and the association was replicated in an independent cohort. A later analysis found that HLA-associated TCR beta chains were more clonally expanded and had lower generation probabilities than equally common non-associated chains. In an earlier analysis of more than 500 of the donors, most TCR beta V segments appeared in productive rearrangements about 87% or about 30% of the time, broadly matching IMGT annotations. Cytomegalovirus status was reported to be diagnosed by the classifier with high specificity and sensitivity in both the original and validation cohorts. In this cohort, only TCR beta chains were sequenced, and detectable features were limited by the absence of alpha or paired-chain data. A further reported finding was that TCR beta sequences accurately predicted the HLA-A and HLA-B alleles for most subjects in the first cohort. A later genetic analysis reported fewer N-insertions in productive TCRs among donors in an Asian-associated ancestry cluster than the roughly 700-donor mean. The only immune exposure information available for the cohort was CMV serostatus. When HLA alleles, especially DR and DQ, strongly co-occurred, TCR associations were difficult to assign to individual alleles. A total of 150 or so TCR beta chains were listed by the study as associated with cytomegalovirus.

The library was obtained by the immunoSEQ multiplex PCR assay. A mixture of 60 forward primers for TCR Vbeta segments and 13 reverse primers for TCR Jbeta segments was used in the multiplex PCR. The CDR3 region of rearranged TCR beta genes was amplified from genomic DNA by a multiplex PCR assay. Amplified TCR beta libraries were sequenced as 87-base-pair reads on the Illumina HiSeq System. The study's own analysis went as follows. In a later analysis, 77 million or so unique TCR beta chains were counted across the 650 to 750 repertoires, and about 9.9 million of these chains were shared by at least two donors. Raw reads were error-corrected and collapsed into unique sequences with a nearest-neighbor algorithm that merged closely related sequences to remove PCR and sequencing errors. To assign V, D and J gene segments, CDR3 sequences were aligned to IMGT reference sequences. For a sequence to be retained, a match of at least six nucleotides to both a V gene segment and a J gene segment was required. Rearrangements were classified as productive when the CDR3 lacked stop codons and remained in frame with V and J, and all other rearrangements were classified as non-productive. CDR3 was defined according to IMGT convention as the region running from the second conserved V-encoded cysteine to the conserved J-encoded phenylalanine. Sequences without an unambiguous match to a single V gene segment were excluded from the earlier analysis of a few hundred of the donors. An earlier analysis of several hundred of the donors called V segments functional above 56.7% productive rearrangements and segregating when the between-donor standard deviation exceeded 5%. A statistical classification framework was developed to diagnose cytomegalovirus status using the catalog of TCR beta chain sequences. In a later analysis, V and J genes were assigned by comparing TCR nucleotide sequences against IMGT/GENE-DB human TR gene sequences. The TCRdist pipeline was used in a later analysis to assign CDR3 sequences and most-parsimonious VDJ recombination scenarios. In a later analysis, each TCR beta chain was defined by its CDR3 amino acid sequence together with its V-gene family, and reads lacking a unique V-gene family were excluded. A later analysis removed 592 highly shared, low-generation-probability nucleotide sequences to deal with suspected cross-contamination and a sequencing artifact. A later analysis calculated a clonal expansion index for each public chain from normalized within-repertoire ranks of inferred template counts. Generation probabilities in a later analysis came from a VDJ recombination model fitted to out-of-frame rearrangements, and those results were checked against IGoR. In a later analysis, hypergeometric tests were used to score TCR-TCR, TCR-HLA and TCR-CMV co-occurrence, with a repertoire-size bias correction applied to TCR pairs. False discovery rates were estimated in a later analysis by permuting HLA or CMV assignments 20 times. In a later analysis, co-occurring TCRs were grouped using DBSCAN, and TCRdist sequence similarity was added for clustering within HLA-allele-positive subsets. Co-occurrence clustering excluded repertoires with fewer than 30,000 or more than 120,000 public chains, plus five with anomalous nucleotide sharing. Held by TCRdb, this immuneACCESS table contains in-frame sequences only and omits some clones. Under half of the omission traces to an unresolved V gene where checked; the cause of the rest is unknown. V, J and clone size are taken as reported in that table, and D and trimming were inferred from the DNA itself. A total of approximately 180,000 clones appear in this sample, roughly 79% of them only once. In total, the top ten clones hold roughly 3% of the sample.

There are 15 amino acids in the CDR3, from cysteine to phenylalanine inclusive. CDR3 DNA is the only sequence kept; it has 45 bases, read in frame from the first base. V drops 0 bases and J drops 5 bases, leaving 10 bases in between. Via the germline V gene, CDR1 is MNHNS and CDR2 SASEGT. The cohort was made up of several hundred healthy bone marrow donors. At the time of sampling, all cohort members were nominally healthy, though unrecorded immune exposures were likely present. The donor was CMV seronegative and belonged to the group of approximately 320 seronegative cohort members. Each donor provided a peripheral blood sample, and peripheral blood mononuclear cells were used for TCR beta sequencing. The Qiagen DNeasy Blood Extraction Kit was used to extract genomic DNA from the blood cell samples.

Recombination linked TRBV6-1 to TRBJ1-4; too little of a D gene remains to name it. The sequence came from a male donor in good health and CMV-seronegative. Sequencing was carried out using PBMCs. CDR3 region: CASSEAGRSNEKLFF. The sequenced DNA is TGTGCCAGCAGTGAAGCGGGCAGGTCGAATGAAAAACTGTTTTTT.